A selection of T cell receptor beta chains follows, all from one sample in a study of OX40 agonist ivuxolimab in advanced cancers. Here immunoSEQ multiplex PCR was the method, and the copy in TCRdb shows in-frame clones only, minus some. The table shows 40,000 to 60,000 clones, with roughly 84% occurring only once. The source was CD4+ or CD8+ T cells sorted from blood, collected in a trial of the OX40 agonist ivuxolimab. These receptors were obtained from an adult with an advanced solid tumor such as melanoma, head and neck, liver or kidney cancer. The CDR3 runs from the conserved cysteine through the conserved F or W. A D gene is named only where the DNA matches it firmly. Size tells how often a clone was seen (once, few, many) or the class of an expanded clone, and some rows leave it out.

V gene	clone size	CDR3 length	J gene	D gene	CDR3 protein	CDR3 DNA
TRBV7-2	once	16	TRBJ2-2	-	CASSSVTGRNTGELFF	TGTGCCAGCAGCTCCGTCACAGGGCGGAACACCGGGGAGCTGTTTTTT
TRBV4-2	-	17	TRBJ2-1	TRBD2	CASSQERRLAGNNEQFF	TGTGCCAGCAGCCAAGAAAGGCGACTAGCGGGGAACAATGAGCAGTTCTTC
TRBV13	-	16	TRBJ2-3	TRBD2	CASSQRLAGSTDTQYF	TGTGCCAGCAGCCAACGTCTAGCGGGGAGCACAGATACGCAGTATTTT
TRBV2	-	13	TRBJ1-6	-	CASRPQVNSPLHF	TGTGCCAGCAGGCCACAAGTCAATTCACCCCTCCACTTT
TRBV4-1	few	14	TRBJ1-6	TRBD1	CASSQGQGDSPLHF	TGCGCCAGCAGCCAGGGACAGGGGGATTCACCCCTCCACTTT
TRBV4-3	-	13	TRBJ1-1	-	CASSQEVVNEAFF	TGCGCCAGCAGCCAAGAAGTTGTAAATGAAGCTTTCTTT
TRBV4-2	-	15	TRBJ1-1	-	CASSRLGGVNTEAFF	TGTGCCAGCAGCCGCCTAGGGGGGGTGAACACTGAAGCTTTCTTT
TRBV2	-	15	TRBJ2-7	-	CASSQRGGRSYEQYF	TGTGCCAGCAGCCAAAGGGGGGGGCGATCCTACGAGCAGTACTTC
TRBV19	-	13	TRBJ2-3	-	CASSTPGVDTQYF	TGTGCCAGTAGTACCCCAGGGGTGGATACGCAGTATTTT
TRBV6-1	-	15	TRBJ1-2	TRBD1	CASSETGGRFRGYTF	TGTGCCAGCAGTGAGACAGGGGGTAGGTTTCGTGGCTACACCTTC
TRBV19	-	15	TRBJ1-1	-	CASSPRGGVNTEAFF	TGTGCCAGTAGTCCGCGGGGAGGGGTGAACACTGAAGCTTTCTTT
TRBV11-1	-	15	TRBJ1-4	TRBD1	CASSISGTGSEKLFF	TGTGCCAGCAGCATTTCCGGGACAGGGAGTGAAAAACTGTTTTTT
TRBV18	few	20	TRBJ1-5	-	CASSPRGARSQGLSNQPQHF	TGTGCCAGCTCACCACGGGGGGCGCGGAGTCAGGGTCTAAGCAATCAGCCCCAGCATTTT